This T cell receptor beta chain was sequenced for a study of OX40 agonist ivuxolimab in advanced cancers. Study details: Participants averaged approximately 65 years of age (range roughly 23 to 80) and were 75% to 90% male. Participants could have had prior anti-PD-1, anti-PD-L1 or anti-CTLA-4 therapy, and around 40% had some.

Comments on this clone: Its antigen is unidentified.

Autoimmune disease history or systemic immunosuppression was exclusionary. TCRdb keeps only in-frame clones here, not all; method: immunoSEQ multiplex PCR. The sample carries about 60,000 clones, over 75% recorded once. The germline CDR1 and CDR2 sequences are SGHNT and YENEEA. The CDR3 runs 15 residues. V was pared by 1 base and J by 2 bases, with 8 bases between. Study-wide findings and caveats: Antigen specificity was not determined for the expanded peripheral T cells.

The chain employs TRBV11-3 and TRBJ2-2; no clear D. This receptor was taken from an adult with an advanced solid tumor such as melanoma, head and neck, liver or kidney cancer. This specimen consisted of CD4+ or CD8+ T cells sorted from blood, obtained in a trial of the OX40 agonist ivuxolimab. The CDR3 sequence is CASSLGGLNTGELFF. CDR3 DNA sequence: TGTGCCAGCAGCTTAGGGGGTCTTAACACCGGGGAGCTGTTTTTT.